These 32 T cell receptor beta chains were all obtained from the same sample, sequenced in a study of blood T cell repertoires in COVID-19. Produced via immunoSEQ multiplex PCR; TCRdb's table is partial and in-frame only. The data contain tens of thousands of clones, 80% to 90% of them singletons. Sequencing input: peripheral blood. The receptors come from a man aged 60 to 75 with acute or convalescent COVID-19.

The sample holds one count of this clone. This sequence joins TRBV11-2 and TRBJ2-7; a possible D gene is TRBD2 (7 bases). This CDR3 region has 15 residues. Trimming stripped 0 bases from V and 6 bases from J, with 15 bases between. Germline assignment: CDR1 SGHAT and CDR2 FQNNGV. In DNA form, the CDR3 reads TGTGCCAGCAGCTTAGATCCGGGGGGCTTTAGCGAGCAGTACTTC. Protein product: CASSLDPGGFSEQYF.

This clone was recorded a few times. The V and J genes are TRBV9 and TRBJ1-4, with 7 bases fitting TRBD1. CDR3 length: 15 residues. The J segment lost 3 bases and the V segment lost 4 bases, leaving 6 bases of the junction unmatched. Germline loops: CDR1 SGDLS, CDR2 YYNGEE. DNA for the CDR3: TGTGCCAGCAGCCCCAGACAGGGTGCTAATGAAAAACTGTTTTTT. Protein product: CASSPRQGANEKLFF.

The CDR3 region is CASTHDNKGNYGYTF. The CDR3 DNA follows: TGTGCCAGTACCCACGACAATAAGGGGAACTATGGCTACACCTTC. V gene TRBV19 combines with J gene TRBJ1-2; maybe TRBD1 (5 bases). V lost 7 bases, J lost 2 bases, and 17 bases lay in between. The CDR3 has 15 amino acids. CDR1 and CDR2 from the germline V gene are LNHDA and SQIVND (reference sequence).

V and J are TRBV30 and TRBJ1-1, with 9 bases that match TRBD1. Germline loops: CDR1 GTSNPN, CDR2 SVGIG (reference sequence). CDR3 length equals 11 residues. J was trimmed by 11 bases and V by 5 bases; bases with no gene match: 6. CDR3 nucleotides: TGTGCCTGGGGACAGGGGTCGTTGGCTTTCTTT. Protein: CAWGQGSLAFF.

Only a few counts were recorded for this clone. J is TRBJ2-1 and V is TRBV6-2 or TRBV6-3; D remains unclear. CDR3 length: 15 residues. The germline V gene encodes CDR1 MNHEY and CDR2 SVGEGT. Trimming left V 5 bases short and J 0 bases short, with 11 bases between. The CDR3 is CASSNRAYSYNEQFF. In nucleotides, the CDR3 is TGTGCCAGCAGTAATAGAGCTTACTCCTACAATGAGCAGTTCTTC.

Written as DNA, the CDR3 is TGTGCCAGTAGTATAGACGAACGGGAGACCCAGTACTTC. It codes for CASSIDERETQYF. This rearrangement joins TRBV19 to TRBJ2-5; D gene ambiguous. CDR1 and CDR2 from the germline V gene are LNHDA and SQIVND (reference sequence). The length of the CDR3 is 13 residues. Trimming removed 0 bases from V and 5 bases from J, with 7 bases in between.

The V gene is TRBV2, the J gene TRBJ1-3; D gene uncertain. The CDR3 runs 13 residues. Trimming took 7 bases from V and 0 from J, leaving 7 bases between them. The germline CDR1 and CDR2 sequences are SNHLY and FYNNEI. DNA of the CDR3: TGTGCCAGCAAGGGAGACTCTGGAAACACCATATATTTT. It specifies CASKGDSGNTIYF.

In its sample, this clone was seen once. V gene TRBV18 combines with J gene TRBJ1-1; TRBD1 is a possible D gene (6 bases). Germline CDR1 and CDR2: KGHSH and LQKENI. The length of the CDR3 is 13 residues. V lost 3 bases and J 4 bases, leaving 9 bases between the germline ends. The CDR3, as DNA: TGTGCCAGCTCACCGAGGGGGGGCACTGAAGCTTTCTTT. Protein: CASSPRGGTEAFF.

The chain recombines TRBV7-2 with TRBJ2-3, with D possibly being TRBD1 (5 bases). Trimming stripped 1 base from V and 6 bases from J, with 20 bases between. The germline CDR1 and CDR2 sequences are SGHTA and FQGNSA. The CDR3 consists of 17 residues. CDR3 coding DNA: TGTGCCAGCAGCTTAGAAGGTATTTGGGGCCCACCGGATACGCAGTATTTT. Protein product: CASSLEGIWGPPDTQYF.

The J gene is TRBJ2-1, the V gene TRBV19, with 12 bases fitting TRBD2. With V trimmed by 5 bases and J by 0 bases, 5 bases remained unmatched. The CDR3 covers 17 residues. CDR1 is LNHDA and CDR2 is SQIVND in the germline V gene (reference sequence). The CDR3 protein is CASSLTSGGGSYNEQFF. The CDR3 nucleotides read TGTGCCAGTAGTCTGACTAGCGGGGGAGGCTCCTACAATGAGCAGTTCTTC.

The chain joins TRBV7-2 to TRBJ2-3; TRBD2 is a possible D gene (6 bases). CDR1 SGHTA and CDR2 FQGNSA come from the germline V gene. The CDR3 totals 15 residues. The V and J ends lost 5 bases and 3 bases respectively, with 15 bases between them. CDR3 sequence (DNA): TGTGCCAGCAGCGTCCCGGGACTGTCAACAGATACGCAGTATTTT. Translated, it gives CASSVPGLSTDTQYF.

The CDR3 is CASSVEAQGDQPQHF. The CDR3 bases are TGTGCCAGCAGCGTAGAGGCCCAGGGTGATCAGCCCCAGCATTTT. The rearrangement uses TRBV9 and TRBJ1-5; perhaps TRBD1 as D (5 bases). The CDR3 sequence is 15 residues long. Germline CDR1 is SGDLS and CDR2 is YYNGEE. Trimming took off 0 bases at V and 5 bases at J, with 12 bases between the two ends.

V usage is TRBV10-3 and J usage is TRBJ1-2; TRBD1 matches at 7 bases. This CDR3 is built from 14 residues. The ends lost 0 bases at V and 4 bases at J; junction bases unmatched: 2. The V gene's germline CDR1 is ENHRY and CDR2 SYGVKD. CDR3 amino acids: CAISESNRGYGYTF. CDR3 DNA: TGTGCCATCAGTGAGTCGAACAGGGGCTATGGCTACACCTTC.

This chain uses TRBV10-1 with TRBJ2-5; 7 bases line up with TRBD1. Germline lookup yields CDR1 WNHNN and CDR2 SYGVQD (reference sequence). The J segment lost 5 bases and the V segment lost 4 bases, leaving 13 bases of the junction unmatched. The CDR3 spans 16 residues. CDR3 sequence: CASSGSGTVQIETQYF. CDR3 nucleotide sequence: TGCGCCAGCAGTGGCTCCGGGACAGTTCAAATCGAGACCCAGTACTTC.

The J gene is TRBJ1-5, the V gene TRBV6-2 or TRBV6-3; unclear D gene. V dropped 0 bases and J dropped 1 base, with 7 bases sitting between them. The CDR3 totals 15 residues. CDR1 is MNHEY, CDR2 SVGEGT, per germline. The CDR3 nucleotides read TGTGCCAGCAGTTACTCGACGGGGAGCAATCAGCCCCAGCATTTT. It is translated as CASSYSTGSNQPQHF.

The CDR3 protein is CASSSGQELYGYTF. CDR3 in DNA: TGTGCCAGCAGCTCGGGACAGGAGCTCTATGGCTACACCTTC. The rearrangement joins TRBV6-2 or TRBV6-3 to TRBJ1-2; 8 nucleotides align to TRBD1. The CDR3 has 14 amino acids. V lost 6 bases to trimming and J lost 4 bases; unmatched junction nucleotides: 7. The germline CDR1 and CDR2 sequences are MNHEY and SVGEGT.

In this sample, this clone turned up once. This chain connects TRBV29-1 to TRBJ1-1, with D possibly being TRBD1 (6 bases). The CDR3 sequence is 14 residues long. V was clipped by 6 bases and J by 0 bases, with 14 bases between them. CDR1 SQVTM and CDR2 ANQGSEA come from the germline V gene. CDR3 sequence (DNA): TGCAGCGTGGAACCCCAGGGGCTGAACACTGAAGCTTTCTTT. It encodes CSVEPQGLNTEAFF.

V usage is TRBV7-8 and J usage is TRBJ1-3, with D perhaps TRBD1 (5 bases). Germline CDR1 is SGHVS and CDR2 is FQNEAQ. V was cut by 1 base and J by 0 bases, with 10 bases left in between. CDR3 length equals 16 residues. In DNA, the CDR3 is TGTGCCAGCAGCTTAGTACGGGGGAGCTCTGGAAACACCATATATTTT. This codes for CASSLVRGSSGNTIYF.

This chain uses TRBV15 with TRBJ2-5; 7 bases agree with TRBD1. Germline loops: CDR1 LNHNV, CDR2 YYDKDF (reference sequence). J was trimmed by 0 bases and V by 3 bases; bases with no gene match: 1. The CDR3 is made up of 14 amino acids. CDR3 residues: CATSRDRYQETQYF. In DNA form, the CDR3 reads TGTGCCACCAGCAGGGACAGGTACCAAGAGACCCAGTACTTC. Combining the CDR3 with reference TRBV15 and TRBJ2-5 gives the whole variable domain DAMVIQNPRYQVTQFGKPVTLSCSQTLNHNVMYWYQQKSSQAPKLLFHYYDKDFNNEADTPDNFQSRRPNTSFCFLDIRSPGLGDTAMYLCATSRDRYQETQYFGPGTRLLVL.

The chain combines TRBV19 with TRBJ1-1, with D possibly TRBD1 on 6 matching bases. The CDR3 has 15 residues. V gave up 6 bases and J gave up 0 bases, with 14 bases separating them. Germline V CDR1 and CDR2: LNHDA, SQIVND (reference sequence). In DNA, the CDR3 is TGTGCCAGTAGCCCCGGTGGGACAATGAACACTGAAGCTTTCTTT. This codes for CASSPGGTMNTEAFF.

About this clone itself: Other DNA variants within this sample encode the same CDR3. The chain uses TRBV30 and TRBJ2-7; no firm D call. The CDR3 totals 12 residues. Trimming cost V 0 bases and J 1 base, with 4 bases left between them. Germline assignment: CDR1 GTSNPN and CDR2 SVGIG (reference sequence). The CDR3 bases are TGTGCCTGGAGTGTCTCGTCCTACGAGCAGTACTTC. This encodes CAWSVSSYEQYF.

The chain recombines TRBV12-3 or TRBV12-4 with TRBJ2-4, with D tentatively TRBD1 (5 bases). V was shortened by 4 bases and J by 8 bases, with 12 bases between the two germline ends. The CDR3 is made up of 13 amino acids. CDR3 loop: CASSWGDTHIQYF. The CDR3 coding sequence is TGTGCCAGCAGTTGGGGCGACACGCACATTCAGTACTTC.

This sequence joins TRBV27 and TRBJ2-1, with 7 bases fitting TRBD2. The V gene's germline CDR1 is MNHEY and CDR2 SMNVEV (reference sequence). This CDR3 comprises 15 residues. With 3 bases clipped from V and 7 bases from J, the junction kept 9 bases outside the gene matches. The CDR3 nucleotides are TGTGCCAGCAGTTTCGCGAGCGGGGTAGGGAATGAGCAGTTCTTC. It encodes CASSFASGVGNEQFF.

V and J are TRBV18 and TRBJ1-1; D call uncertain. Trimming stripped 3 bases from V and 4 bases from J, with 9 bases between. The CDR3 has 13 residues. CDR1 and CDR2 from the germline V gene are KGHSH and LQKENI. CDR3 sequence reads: CASSPPTGTEAFF. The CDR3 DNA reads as TGTGCCAGCTCACCCCCCACTGGCACTGAAGCTTTCTTT. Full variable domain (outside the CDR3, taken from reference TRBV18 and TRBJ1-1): NAGVMQNPRHLVRRRGQEARLRCSPMKGHSHVYWYRQLPEEGLKFMVYLQKENIIDESGMPKERFSAEFPKEGPSILRIQQVVRGDSAAYFCASSPPTGTEAFFGQGTRLTVV.

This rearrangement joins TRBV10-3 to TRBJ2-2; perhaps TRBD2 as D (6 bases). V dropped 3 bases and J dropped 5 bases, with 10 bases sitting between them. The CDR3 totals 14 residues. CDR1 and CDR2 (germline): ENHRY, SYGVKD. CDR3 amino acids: CAISDGAGTGELFF. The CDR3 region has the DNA TGTGCCATCAGTGACGGGGCGGGGACCGGGGAGCTGTTTTTT.

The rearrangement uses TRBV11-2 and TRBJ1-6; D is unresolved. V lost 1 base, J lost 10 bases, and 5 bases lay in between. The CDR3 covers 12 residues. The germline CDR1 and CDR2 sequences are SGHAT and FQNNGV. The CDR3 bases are TGTGCCAGCAGCTTAGTACGGTCACCCCTCCACTTT. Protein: CASSLVRSPLHF.

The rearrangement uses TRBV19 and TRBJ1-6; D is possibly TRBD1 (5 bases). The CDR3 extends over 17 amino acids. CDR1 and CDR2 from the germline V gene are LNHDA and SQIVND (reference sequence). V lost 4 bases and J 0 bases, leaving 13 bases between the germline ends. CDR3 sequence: CASSRQFSSSYNSPLHF. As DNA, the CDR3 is TGTGCCAGTAGTAGACAGTTCTCGAGCTCCTATAATTCACCCCTCCACTTT. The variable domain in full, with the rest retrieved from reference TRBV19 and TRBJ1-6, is DGGITQSPKYLFRKEGQNVTLSCEQNLNHDAMYWYRQDPGQGLRLIYYSQIVNDFQKGDIAEGYSVSREKKESFPLTVTSAQKNPTAFYLCASSRQFSSSYNSPLHFGNGTRLTVT.

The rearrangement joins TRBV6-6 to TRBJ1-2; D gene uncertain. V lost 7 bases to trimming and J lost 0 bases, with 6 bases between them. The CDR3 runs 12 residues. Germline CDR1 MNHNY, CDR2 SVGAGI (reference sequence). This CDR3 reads CASNSANYGYTF. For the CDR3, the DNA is TGTGCCAGCAATAGCGCTAACTATGGCTACACCTTC.

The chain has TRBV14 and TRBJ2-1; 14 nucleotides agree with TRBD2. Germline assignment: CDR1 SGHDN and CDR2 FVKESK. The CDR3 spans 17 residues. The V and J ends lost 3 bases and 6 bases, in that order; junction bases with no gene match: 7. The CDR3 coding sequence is TGTGCCAGCAGCCAGTACCGACTAGCGGGGGGGCCCAATGAGCAGTTCTTC. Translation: CASSQYRLAGGPNEQFF.

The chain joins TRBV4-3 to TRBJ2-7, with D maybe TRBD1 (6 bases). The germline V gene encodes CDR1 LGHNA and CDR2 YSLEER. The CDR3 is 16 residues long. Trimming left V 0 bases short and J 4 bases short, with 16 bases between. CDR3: CASSQDRTARGYEQYF. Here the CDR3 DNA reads TGCGCCAGCAGCCAAGACCGGACAGCTAGAGGGTACGAGCAGTACTTC.

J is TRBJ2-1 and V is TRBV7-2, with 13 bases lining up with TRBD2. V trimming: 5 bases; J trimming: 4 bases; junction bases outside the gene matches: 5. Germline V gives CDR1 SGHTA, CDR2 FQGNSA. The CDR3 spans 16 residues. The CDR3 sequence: CASSTRGLAGYNEQFF. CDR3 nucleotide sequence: TGTGCCAGCAGCACGCGGGGACTAGCGGGATACAATGAGCAGTTCTTC.

The DNA of the CDR3 is TGTGCCTGGAGTTTTTCAGGGCAGGCTGAAGCTTTCTTT. Translation: CAWSFSGQAEAFF. V gene TRBV30 combines with J gene TRBJ1-1; the D gene is possibly TRBD1 (5 bases). Per germline, CDR1 GTSNPN and CDR2 SVGIG (reference sequence). This CDR3 is 13 amino acids long. Trimming took off 2 bases at V and 6 bases at J, with 13 bases between the two ends.